This entry lists 22 T cell receptor beta chains sequenced from one sample in a study of cytomegalovirus exposure and HLA in healthy donors. Primers included in the PCR were 60 Vbeta and 13 Jbeta primers. Sequencing was performed with immunoSEQ multiplex PCR; in TCRdb, only in-frame clones are kept and a portion is missing. The sample lists 270,000 or so clones; 70% to 90% were seen once. The sample consisted of PBMCs. The receptor set was obtained from a man aged 40-49 years in good health and CMV-seropositive.

This clone was recorded only once. The chain has TRBV6-5 and TRBJ1-6; D is possibly TRBD1 (6 bases). The CDR3 sequence is 13 residues long. Trimming stripped 8 bases from V and 9 bases from J, with 14 bases between. Germline loops: CDR1 MNHEY, CDR2 SVGAGI. The CDR3 sequence: CASSRGGLSPLHF. The CDR3 coding sequence is TGTGCCAGCTCGCGGGGGGGCCTTTCACCCCTCCACTTT.

The V gene is TRBV10-3, the J gene TRBJ2-5, with 9 bases that match TRBD2. After removal of 10 bases from V and 5 bases from J, the junction contained 11 bases not matched to a gene. The CDR3 is 14 residues long. CDR1 is ENHRY, CDR2 SYGVKD, per germline. The CDR3 DNA reads as TGTGCCACCACGGGTAGCGGGAGTGAGGAGACCCAGTACTTC. Its protein product is CATTGSGSEETQYF.

This clone was detected once. The V and J genes are TRBV19 and TRBJ2-1, with 7 nucleotides matching TRBD2. V shed 3 bases, J shed 5 bases, and the junction held 10 bases outside the gene matches. This CDR3 region has 16 residues. Looked up from germline, CDR1 is LNHDA and CDR2 is SQIVND (reference sequence). CDR3 protein: CASSILAEWRDNEQFF. CDR3 DNA sequence: TGTGCCAGTAGTATCCTAGCGGAATGGAGAGACAATGAGCAGTTCTTC.

This chain's CDR3 is CARSLVVASGDTDTQYF. DNA of the CDR3: TGTGCCAGAAGCTTAGTTGTGGCTAGCGGGGACACAGATACGCAGTATTTT. V and J are TRBV7-5 and TRBJ2-3; the table's D gene call, TRBD2, was not cross checked with the DNA. TRBV7-5 is a pseudogene segment. The CDR3 sequence is 17 residues long.

The chain joins TRBV7-8 to TRBJ2-1; D unclear. The CDR3 is 12 amino acids. In germline, CDR1 is SGHVS, CDR2 FQNEAQ. V lost 3 bases to trimming and J lost 7 bases, with 7 bases between them. The CDR3 sequence is CASSLIRNEQFF. The CDR3 region has the DNA TGTGCCAGCAGCTTGATCAGGAATGAGCAGTTCTTC. Full variable domain (rest looked up from reference TRBV7-8 and TRBJ2-1): GAGVSQSPRYKVAKRGQDVALRCDPISGHVSLFWYQQALGQGPEFLTYFQNEAQLDKSGLPSDRFFAERPEGSVSTLKIQRTQQEDSAVYLCASSLIRNEQFFGPGTRLTVL.

This chain joins TRBV29-1 and TRBJ2-4; 7 bases align to TRBD1. With 2 bases clipped from V and 0 bases from J, the junction kept 7 bases outside the gene matches. Germline V CDR1 and CDR2: SQVTM, ANQGSEA. This CDR3 contains 16 residues. In DNA form, the CDR3 reads TGCAGCGTTGAAAGTCCGAGGGGGCTAGCCAAAAACATTCAGTACTTC. The encoded protein is CSVESPRGLAKNIQYF.

The chain carries TRBV19 and TRBJ2-2; D ambiguous. The CDR3 spans 14 residues. Germline-derived CDR1 and CDR2 are LNHDA and SQIVND (reference sequence). Deletions cut 3 bases from V and 3 bases from J, with 8 bases between. The CDR3 DNA is TGTGCCAGTAGTATCAGGCAGGACACCGGGGAGCTGTTTTTT. It specifies CASSIRQDTGELFF.

Written as DNA, the CDR3 is TGTGCCAGCATCTACCGCTACTCACCGGGACAGGGGGCAGCGGCTTTCTTT. This translates into CASIYRYSPGQGAAAFF. V gene TRBV27 combines with J gene TRBJ1-1; 12 bases line up with TRBD1. CDR3 length: 17 amino acids. Germline values: CDR1 MNHEY, CDR2 SMNVEV (reference sequence). Trimming took 7 bases from V and 11 from J; bases not matched to a gene: 20.

The chain has TRBV9 and TRBJ2-7, with TRBD1 matching 10 bases. CDR1 SGDLS and CDR2 YYNGEE come from the germline V gene. The ends lost 3 bases at V and 7 bases at J; junction bases unmatched: 10. The CDR3 contains 15 residues. The CDR3 sequence is CASSGQGAMSGEQYF. The DNA for the CDR3 is TGTGCCAGCAGCGGACAGGGGGCAATGTCGGGGGAGCAGTACTTC.

The chain combines TRBV28 with TRBJ1-2; no clear D. CDR3 length equals 12 residues. Germline CDR1 reads MDHEN; CDR2 reads SYDVKM. The V gene lost 6 bases and the J gene lost 5 bases, with 10 bases spanning the gap. CDR3 in amino acids: CASRKTNYGYTF. In DNA form, the CDR3 reads TGTGCCAGCAGGAAGACAAATTATGGCTACACCTTC.

This chain uses TRBV13 with TRBJ1-2; tentative D call: TRBD1 (5 bases). Trimming removed 2 bases from V and 3 bases from J, with 10 bases in between. Germline V lookup: CDR1 PRHDT, CDR2 FYEKMQ (reference sequence). CDR3 length: 14 residues. DNA of the CDR3: TGTGCCAGCAGCTTACAGGGTGGATACTATGGCTACACCTTC. Protein sequence: CASSLQGGYYGYTF.

The J gene is TRBJ2-1, the V gene TRBV30; TRBD2 agrees at 7 bases. J was trimmed by 8 bases and V by 1 base; bases with no gene match: 5. The CDR3 extends over 13 amino acids. In germline, CDR1 is GTSNPN, CDR2 SVGIG (reference sequence). The CDR3 coding sequence is TGTGCCTGGAGTGGCGGACTAGAGGATGAGCAGTTCTTC. This gives the protein CAWSGGLEDEQFF.

The chain links TRBV6-5 to TRBJ1-5; 7 bases align to TRBD1. Looked up from germline, CDR1 is MNHEY and CDR2 is SVGAGI. The CDR3 runs 15 residues. Trimming at V came to 5 bases and at J to 6 bases, leaving 10 bases not matched to a gene. CDR3 amino acids: CASSRFRGSGQPQHF. The CDR3 DNA follows: TGTGCCAGCAGTCGCTTCAGGGGGAGCGGTCAGCCCCAGCATTTT.

V is TRBV19 and J is TRBJ2-3; 9 nucleotides agree with TRBD2. The CDR3 totals 15 residues. Unmatched junction bases numbered 6, after V lost 3 bases and J lost 5 bases. CDR1 and CDR2 (germline): LNHDA, SQIVND (reference sequence). CDR3 nucleotide sequence: TGTGCCAGTAGTATCGGCGGGAGGGCCTTAGATACGCAGTATTTT. As protein: CASSIGGRALDTQYF.

The CDR3 loop reads CASSSRDRDPTEAFF. In nucleotides, the CDR3 is TGTGCCAGCAGCTCCCGAGACAGGGACCCCACTGAAGCTTTCTTT. This chain connects TRBV11-2 to TRBJ1-1; 7 nucleotides agree with TRBD1. V trimming: 4 bases; J trimming: 4 bases; junction bases outside the gene matches: 9. Germline loops: CDR1 SGHAT, CDR2 FQNNGV. CDR3 length: 15 residues.

This clone has just a few counts. J is TRBJ1-2 and V is TRBV5-6, with TRBD1 identical over 7 bases. Germline V CDR1 and CDR2: SGHDT, YYEEEE. The ends lost 1 base at V and 7 bases at J; junction bases unmatched: 7. The CDR3 is 14 residues long. The CDR3 here is CASSLWGQWSGYTF. CDR3 nucleotides: TGTGCCAGCAGCTTGTGGGGACAGTGGTCTGGCTACACCTTC.

This clone has only a few counts. Other DNA sequences of this sample code for an identical CDR3. The rearrangement uses TRBV28 and TRBJ1-1; D might be TRBD1 (6 bases). From germline, CDR1 is MDHEN and CDR2 SYDVKM. Trimming took 3 bases from V and 1 from J, leaving 9 bases between them. This CDR3 region has 14 residues. The CDR3 nucleotides read TGTGCCAGCAGTTTTGGGGGCCCGAACACTGAAGCTTTCTTT. Encoded protein: CASSFGGPNTEAFF.

V gene TRBV19 combines with J gene TRBJ2-5; D may be TRBD2 (7 bases). Germline CDR1 is LNHDA and CDR2 is SQIVND (reference sequence). The CDR3 has 14 residues. V dropped 8 bases and J dropped 6 bases, with 19 bases sitting between them. The CDR3 region has the DNA TGTGCCAGTTCTCTCCCGGGGGGCAGAAAGACCCAGTACTTC. Its translation: CASSLPGGRKTQYF.

This clone was seen a handful of times. This sequence joins TRBV5-4 and TRBJ2-5; 8 bases agree with TRBD2. The CDR3 covers 19 residues. Germline lookup yields CDR1 SGHNT and CDR2 YYREEE (reference sequence). With 0 bases clipped from V and 6 bases from J, the junction kept 19 bases outside the gene matches. In DNA, the CDR3 is TGTGCCAGCAGCTTGGGTGGGGGGGCGGGAGCGGGAGTCGTTAAGACCCAGTACTTC. Translating it yields CASSLGGGAGAGVVKTQYF.

The rearrangement uses TRBV30 and TRBJ1-3; no reliable D call. Germline CDR1 GTSNPN, CDR2 SVGIG (reference sequence). This CDR3 spans 17 amino acids. The V end was cut by 5 bases, the J end by 4 bases, with 24 bases between. Here the CDR3 reads CAWLHSAGWSIGNTIYF. CDR3 sequence (DNA): TGTGCCTGGTTGCATTCCGCTGGCTGGAGCATCGGAAACACCATATATTTT.

This chain joins TRBV5-1 and TRBJ2-2, with a weak D call TRBD2 (6 bases). The CDR3 is made up of 15 amino acids. CDR1 SGHRS and CDR2 YFSETQ come from the germline V gene. The V gene lost 4 bases and the J gene lost 5 bases, with 15 bases spanning the gap. CDR3 DNA sequence: TGCGCCAGCAGCCCGGACGCCCGGGGGACCGGGGAGCTGTTTTTT. This encodes CASSPDARGTGELFF.

The genes are TRBV28 and TRBJ1-3, with D possibly being TRBD1 (5 bases). Germline assignment: CDR1 MDHEN and CDR2 SYDVKM. Trimming pared 5 bases from V and 8 bases from J, leaving 22 bases between. The CDR3 runs 16 residues. The CDR3, as DNA: TGTGCCAGCAGTCCGCCTTTTGGGGCCCCACCAGACACCATATATTTT. Amino acids: CASSPPFGAPPDTIYF.